This record covers a single TCR beta chain. The data belong to a study of control samples from healthy donors and cancer patients. This table comes from immunoSEQ multiplex PCR, and its TCRdb copy is limited to in-frame clones, with some not included. This table holds under 85,000 clones, roughly 82% found once. Germline CDR1 MNHEY, CDR2 SMNVEV (reference sequence). The V and J ends lost 3 bases and 0 bases, in that order; junction bases with no gene match: 6. This CDR3 spans 18 amino acids. Source material: PBMCs. This chain joins TRBV27 and TRBJ1-6, with TRBD1 matching 9 bases. The TCR was taken from a man aged 60 to 69 with head and neck cancer. The DNA for the CDR3 is TGTGCCAGCAGTTTTGTACAGGGGGCGGGCTCCTATAATTCACCCCTCCACTTT. This sequence encodes CASSFVQGAGSYNSPLHF.